A selection of T cell receptor beta chains follows, all from one sample in a study of T-cell memory formation after mild COVID-19. TCRdb recomputed calls from the 5' RACE reads with MiXCR, one row per CDR3 protein. The sample includes more than 300,000 distinct CDR3 sequences, more than 20% of them seen just once. Sequencing was carried out using PBMCs or a T cell subset sorted from them (not recorded which). The receptor source for this set is a man aged 18 to 30 who had mild COVID-19 (a few samples of this study predate the infection). Cell type and time point are not known. Each CDR3 is given with its conserved first and last residue. The D gene is left open where the match is weak. Clone size appears in some rows only: once, few, many, or a class for an expanded clone.

j_call clone_size d_call v_call cdr3_aa cdr3_nt
TRBJ2-7 - TRBD2 TRBV29-1 CSARTSERSEQYF TGCAGCGCTCGGACTAGCGAGAGGTCCGAGCAGTACTTC
TRBJ1-2 few TRBD1 TRBV12-3/TRBV12-4 CASSWTGTNYGYTF TGTGCCAGCAGTTGGACAGGGACCAACTATGGCTACACCTTC
TRBJ2-5 - - TRBV7-6 CASSRPRPVGTGETQYF TGTGCCAGCAGCCGCCCCAGACCCGTAGGGACCGGAGAGACCCAGTACTTC
TRBJ2-5 - - TRBV6-5 CASSYNSGLRETQYF TGTGCCAGCAGTTACAATTCCGGGCTCCGGGAGACCCAGTACTTC
TRBJ2-1 - TRBD2 TRBV12-3/TRBV12-4 CASSFTPGLAGMSEQFF TGTGCCAGCAGTTTTACTCCGGGACTAGCGGGGATGAGTGAGCAGTTCTTC
TRBJ1-1 - - TRBV15 CATSRDREAGAEAFF TGTGCCACCAGCAGAGATCGGGAAGCAGGGGCTGAAGCTTTCTTT
TRBJ2-1 few - TRBV28 CASSSVANEQFF TGTGCCAGCAGTTCGGTCGCAAATGAGCAGTTCTTC
TRBJ1-4 - - TRBV7-2 CASSLVAWEGVGEKLFF TGTGCCAGCAGCTTAGTGGCCTGGGAGGGGGTCGGTGAAAAACTGTTTTTT
TRBJ2-7 many - TRBV6-5 CASSYRGNYEQYF TGTGCCAGCAGTTATAGGGGAAATTACGAGCAGTACTTC
TRBJ1-1 - TRBD1 TRBV2 CASRPLYRDRNTEAFF TGTGCCAGCAGGCCCTTATACCGGGACAGGAACACTGAAGCTTTCTTT
TRBJ1-5 - TRBD1 TRBV5-8 CASSERQGGWQPQHF TGTGCCAGCAGCGAGAGACAGGGCGGATGGCAGCCCCAGCATTTT
TRBJ1-5 - - TRBV27 CASRGGGTFSNQPQHF TGTGCCAGCAGGGGGGGAGGCACCTTTAGCAATCAGCCCCAGCATTTT
TRBJ2-5 - - TRBV20-1 CSARESGTLLYTQYF TGCAGTGCTAGGGAATCAGGGACTTTACTTTATACCCAGTACTTC
TRBJ1-5 many - TRBV20-1 CSASWQVSQPQHF TGCAGTGCTAGCTGGCAGGTTAGTCAGCCCCAGCATTTT
TRBJ2-3 - TRBD1 TRBV7-2 CASSSGQGSTDTQYF TGTGCCAGCAGCTCGGGACAGGGAAGCACAGATACGCAGTATTTT
TRBJ2-3 many - TRBV5-1 CASSLVADTQYF TGTGCCAGCAGCTTAGTAGCAGATACGCAGTATTTT
TRBJ2-6 - - TRBV6-2/TRBV6-3 CASSRNSGANVLTF TGTGCCAGCAGTCGCAACTCTGGGGCCAACGTCCTGACTTTC
TRBJ1-5 - TRBD1 TRBV12-3/TRBV12-4 CASSLSDRESQPQHF TGTGCCAGCAGTTTAAGCGACAGGGAGAGTCAGCCCCAGCATTTT
TRBJ2-3 - - TRBV20-1 CSAGNRADTQYF TGCAGTGCTGGAAACAGGGCAGATACGCAGTATTTT
TRBJ2-3 - - TRBV19 CASSNRGGGAWTDTQYF TGTGCCAGTAGTAATCGGGGAGGGGGGGCCTGGACAGATACGCAGTATTTT
TRBJ1-1 few TRBD1 TRBV3-1 CASSPGQGTNTEAFF TGTGCCAGCAGCCCTGGACAGGGGACTAACACTGAAGCTTTCTTT
TRBJ2-7 - - TRBV15 CATRTGRGNEQYF TGTGCCACCAGAACAGGGCGGGGGAACGAGCAGTACTTC
TRBJ2-5 few - TRBV20-1 CSAAISAVGTQYF TGCAGTGCTGCAATTAGCGCGGTTGGGACCCAGTACTTC
TRBJ1-1 - - TRBV7-9 CASSPRVGHGEAFF TGTGCCAGCAGCCCCAGGGTGGGACATGGCGAAGCTTTCTTT
TRBJ2-1 few - TRBV5-1 CASSPEGLRSSYNEQFF TGCGCCAGCAGCCCCGAGGGACTTAGGAGCTCCTACAATGAGCAGTTCTTC
TRBJ2-3 - TRBD1 TRBV20-1 CSARRTGADTQYF TGCAGTGCTAGACGGACAGGGGCTGATACGCAGTATTTT
TRBJ2-7 few - TRBV5-5 CASSMTGTGITEQYF TGTGCCAGCAGCATGACCGGGACGGGAATTACGGAGCAGTACTTC
TRBJ2-5 - - TRBV5-1 CASSLGDSSETQYF TGCGCCAGCAGCTTGGGTGATTCCTCAGAGACCCAGTACTTC
TRBJ2-1 many TRBD2 TRBV12-3/TRBV12-4 CASSFGLAGGGDEQFF TGTGCCAGCAGTTTTGGACTAGCGGGGGGCGGGGATGAGCAGTTCTTC
TRBJ1-2 - - TRBV12-3/TRBV12-4 CASSLSTYGYTF TGTGCCAGCAGTTTAAGTACCTATGGCTACACCTTC
TRBJ2-1 - TRBD2 TRBV6-2/TRBV6-3 CASYQPGLADEQFF TGTGCCAGCTATCAACCGGGACTAGCGGATGAGCAGTTCTTC
TRBJ2-2 few - TRBV11-2 CASSHGRGELFF TGTGCCAGCAGCCACGGTAGAGGGGAGCTGTTTTTT
TRBJ2-5 few - TRBV18 CASSRGSRETQYF TGTGCCAGCTCACGCGGCAGCAGGGAGACCCAGTACTTC
TRBJ2-2 - TRBD2 TRBV19 CASSPPRLASGSGELFF TGTGCCAGTAGCCCTCCCCGACTAGCGTCAGGGTCCGGGGAGCTGTTTTTT
TRBJ1-5 few - TRBV4-3 CASSQEKSAGHNQPQHF TGCGCCAGCAGCCAAGAAAAGTCTGCAGGACACAATCAGCCCCAGCATTTT
TRBJ1-1 - - TRBV7-2 CASSGARASGTEAFF TGTGCCAGCAGCGGGGCCAGGGCATCGGGGACTGAAGCTTTCTTT
TRBJ2-1 - - TRBV5-1 CASSDSYNEQFF TGCGCCAGCAGCGATTCCTACAATGAGCAGTTCTTC
TRBJ2-3 few - TRBV5-4 CASSPERAGRGTDTQYF TGTGCCAGCAGCCCGGAACGAGCGGGCAGGGGCACAGATACGCAGTATTTT
TRBJ2-3 many - TRBV9 CASSVEADTQYF TGTGCCAGCAGCGTAGAGGCAGATACGCAGTATTTT
TRBJ2-1 few TRBD2 TRBV4-1 CASSQDRLAGEQFF TGCGCCAGCAGCCAAGATCGTCTAGCGGGGGAGCAGTTCTTC
TRBJ2-1 - - TRBV5-1 CASSWETGEKFF TGCGCCAGCAGCTGGGAGACAGGTGAGAAGTTCTTC
TRBJ2-1 few - TRBV24-1 CATSEPDGRGNEQFF TGTGCCACCAGTGAACCGGACGGAAGGGGCAATGAGCAGTTCTTC
TRBJ2-2 - - TRBV6-2/TRBV6-3 CASSSPPPATGELFF TGTGCCAGCAGCTCCCCACCTCCGGCCACCGGGGAGCTGTTTTTT
TRBJ2-2 many - TRBV7-2 CASSLSPNTGELFF TGTGCCAGCAGCTTGAGCCCGAACACCGGGGAGCTGTTTTTT
TRBJ1-1 - TRBD1 TRBV7-6 CASKRQGNTEAFF TGTGCCAGCAAGAGACAGGGGAACACTGAAGCTTTCTTT
TRBJ2-7 - - TRBV2 CASQTAGRGQTYEQYF TGTGCCAGCCAGACGGCGGGGCGGGGGCAAACCTACGAGCAGTACTTC